The T cell receptor (beta chain) under discussion was sequenced for a study of cytomegalovirus exposure and HLA in healthy donors. Study in general: A prior study identified approximately 110 million unique TCR beta sequences from roughly 180 million T cells.

Concerning this clone itself: Its specificity is unknown.

Broader study findings: Later, an analysis found that common viral pathogens appeared to be linked with several of the most significant clusters. Researchers reported that a few CMV-associated chains were confirmed in vitro as CMV antigen-specific. Among TCR beta chains, those listed as cytomegalovirus-associated numbered over 150.

The PCR made use of 60 Vbeta and 13 Jbeta primers. Method: immunoSEQ multiplex PCR; TCRdb's copy keeps in-frame clones and lacks some. The sample consists of 100,000 to 150,000 clones, 10% of them appearing once. CDR3 length equals 16 residues. From germline, CDR1 is LNHNV and CDR2 YYDKDF (reference sequence). The V and J ends lost 4 bases and 1 base, in that order; junction bases with no gene match: 3. The sequence was collected from a woman aged 18-30 years in good health and CMV-seropositive. This chain uses TRBV15 with TRBJ2-2; 10 bases agree with TRBD2. Source material: PBMCs. CDR3 loop: CATSKGTSVNTGELFF. The CDR3 DNA reads TGTGCCACCAGCAAGGGGACTAGCGTGAACACCGGGGAGCTGTTTTTT. Full variable domain (missing parts from reference TRBV15 and TRBJ2-2): DAMVIQNPRYQVTQFGKPVTLSCSQTLNHNVMYWYQQKSSQAPKLLFHYYDKDFNNEADTPDNFQSRRPNTSFCFLDIRSPGLGDTAMYLCATSKGTSVNTGELFFGEGSRLTVL.